The present T cell receptor beta chain was sequenced within a study of breast tumors, draining lymph nodes, adjacent tissues. TCRdb re-called the multiplex PCR reads through MiXCR, storing one row per CDR3 protein. In the table there are fewer than 300,000 distinct CDR3 sequences, 32% of which are singletons. The study's findings and limits: The lymph node origin of tumor T cells was framed as consistent with a hypothesis, not demonstrated.

Samples came from axillary lymph nodes draining the breast cancer. V lost 4 bases to trimming and J lost 4 bases; unmatched junction nucleotides: 10. Germline V lookup: CDR1 SGHDT, CDR2 YYEEEE. CDR3 size: 16 residues. This clonotype was found many times. Its antigen is still unknown. The J gene is TRBJ2-2, the V gene TRBV5-6; 7 nucleotides match TRBD2. The receptor was derived from a female donor with breast cancer. Some clones in this sample may be carry-over from other donors' samples. The sequenced sample was axillary lymph node tissue. CDR3 loop: CASSRLRERVTGELFF. CDR3 sequence (DNA): TGTGCCAGCAGCCGCCTGCGGGAGAGGGTCACCGGGGAGCTGTTTTTT.